This T cell receptor (beta chain) was recovered during a study of blood T cell repertoires in COVID-19. Assay used: immunoSEQ multiplex PCR; TCRdb lists only in-frame clones, some missing. The sample has roughly 130,000 clones, around three quarters seen once. Germline V gene sequence: CDR1 MNHEY, CDR2 SMNVEV (reference sequence). The CDR3 is made up of 18 amino acids. V lost 0 bases to trimming and J lost 0 bases, with 15 bases between them. The receptor was derived from a man aged 80 or over with acute or convalescent COVID-19. The sample was peripheral blood. This chain joins TRBV27 and TRBJ2-1, with D perhaps matching TRBD1 (5 bases). The CDR3: CASSLSVPGQSSYNEQFF. CDR3 in DNA: TGTGCCAGCAGTTTATCGGTTCCCGGACAAAGCTCCTACAATGAGCAGTTCTTC.